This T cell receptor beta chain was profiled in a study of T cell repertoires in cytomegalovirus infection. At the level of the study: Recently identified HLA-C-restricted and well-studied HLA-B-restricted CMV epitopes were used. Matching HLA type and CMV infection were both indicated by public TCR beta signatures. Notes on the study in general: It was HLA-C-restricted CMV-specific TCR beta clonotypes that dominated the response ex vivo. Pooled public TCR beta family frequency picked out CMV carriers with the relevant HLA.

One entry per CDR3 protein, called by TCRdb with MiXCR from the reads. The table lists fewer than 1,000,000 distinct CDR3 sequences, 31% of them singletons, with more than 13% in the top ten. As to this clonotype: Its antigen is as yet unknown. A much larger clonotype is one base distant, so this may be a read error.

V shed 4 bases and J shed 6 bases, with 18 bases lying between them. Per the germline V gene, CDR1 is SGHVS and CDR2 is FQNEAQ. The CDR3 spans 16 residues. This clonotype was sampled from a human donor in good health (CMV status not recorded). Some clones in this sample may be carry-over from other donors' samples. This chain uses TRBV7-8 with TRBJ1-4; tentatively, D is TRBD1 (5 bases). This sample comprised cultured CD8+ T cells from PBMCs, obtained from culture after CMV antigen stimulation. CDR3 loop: CASSSRAVPRDEKLFF. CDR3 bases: TGTGCCAGCAGCTCCCGGGCCGTCCCCAGGGATGAAAAACTGTTTTTT.